Following are 14 T cell receptor beta chains from one sample sequenced in a study of T cell responses to AZD1222 COVID-19 vaccine. Clones were sequenced by immunoSEQ multiplex PCR, and TCRdb holds only the in-frame ones, with some missing. The sample lists approximately 140,000 clones; 92% were seen once. The specimen comprised peripheral blood, sampled 28 days after the second AZD1222 dose. The source of these receptors is an adult who received the AZD1222 COVID-19 vaccine.

The chain is built from TRBV10-3 and TRBJ2-5; 8 bases align to TRBD2. This CDR3 region has 17 residues. Germline trimming cut 8 bases from V and 3 bases from J; bases unmatched to any gene: 17. Germline V lookup: CDR1 ENHRY, CDR2 SYGVKD. The CDR3 coding sequence is TGTGCCATCTCATCGGGAGGGCCGAGGCGCCCTAAAGAGACCCAGTACTTC. It translates to CAISSGGPRRPKETQYF.

The gene calls are TRBV2 and TRBJ2-5, with D possibly TRBD2 on 6 matching bases. The length of the CDR3 is 17 residues. V dropped 2 bases and J dropped 3 bases, with 19 bases sitting between them. Germline CDR1 and CDR2: SNHLY and FYNNEI. The CDR3 reads CASSEPRGLASEETQYF. DNA for the CDR3: TGTGCCAGCAGTGAACCCCGGGGCCTAGCGTCCGAAGAGACCCAGTACTTC.

This chain connects TRBV30 to TRBJ1-5; D is uncertain. Germline V gene lookup returns CDR1 GTSNPN and CDR2 SVGIG (reference sequence). Between the trimmed V and J ends, which lost 2 bases and 5 bases, there was a span of 10 bases. This CDR3 has 13 residues. CDR3 nucleotides: TGTGCCTGGAGTAATAGGGAAGATCAGCCCCAGCATTTT. It specifies CAWSNREDQPQHF. Combining the CDR3 with reference TRBV30 and TRBJ1-5 gives the whole variable domain SQTIHQWPATLVQPVGSPLSLECTVEGTSNPNLYWYRQAAGRGLQLLFYSVGIGQISSEVPQNLSASRPQDRQFILSSKKLLLSDSGFYLCAWSNREDQPQHFGDGTRLSIL.

This chain links TRBV19 with TRBJ1-3, with 9 nucleotides matching TRBD1. This CDR3 contains 16 residues. The ends lost 6 bases at V and 1 base at J; junction bases unmatched: 7. Per the germline V gene, CDR1 is LNHDA and CDR2 is SQIVND (reference sequence). DNA for the CDR3: TGTGCCAGTAGGCCGGACAGGGGTCGGTCTGGAAACACCATATATTTT. This translates into CASRPDRGRSGNTIYF.

This sequence joins TRBV24-1 and TRBJ2-3; 9 bases agree with TRBD1. Germline V gene lookup returns CDR1 KGHDR and CDR2 SFDVKD. The length of the CDR3 is 14 residues. With 8 bases clipped from V and 0 bases from J, the junction kept 2 bases outside the gene matches. The CDR3 spells CATKGTGSTDTQYF. CDR3 nucleotides: TGTGCCACCAAAGGGACAGGGAGCACAGATACGCAGTATTTT.

The chain has TRBV6-2 or TRBV6-3 and TRBJ2-7; 10 nucleotides line up with TRBD2. Germline V gene lookup returns CDR1 MNHEY and CDR2 SVGEGT. This CDR3 is built from 15 residues. The J segment lost 5 bases and the V segment lost 0 bases, leaving 4 bases of the junction unmatched. The CDR3 DNA reads as TGTGCCAGCAGTTACTCGATACTAGCGGGACACGAGCAGTACTTC. Protein sequence: CASSYSILAGHEQYF.

V usage is TRBV30 and J usage is TRBJ1-1; possibly TRBD1 for D (6 bases). This CDR3 has 16 residues. The germline V gene has CDR1 GTSNPN and CDR2 SVGIG (reference sequence). V lost 8 bases and J lost 1, with 23 bases in between. In DNA, the CDR3 is TGTGCCGGGACTCAGGGGTTGAGGTTGGGGAACACTGAAGCTTTCTTT. It translates to CAGTQGLRLGNTEAFF.

V is TRBV4-2 and J is TRBJ1-4; 7 bases agree with TRBD1. The CDR3 length is 18 residues. V shed 3 bases, J shed 0 bases, and the junction held 10 bases outside the gene matches. CDR1 and CDR2 (germline): LGHNA, YNFKEQ. In nucleotides, the CDR3 is TGTGCCAGCAGCCAGAAACAGGGGTTGCAACCAACTAATGAAAAACTGTTTTTT. Amino acids: CASSQKQGLQPTNEKLFF.

The chain links TRBV7-2 to TRBJ2-2, with TRBD1 matching 7 bases. The CDR3 is 16 amino acids. Per the germline V gene, CDR1 is SGHTA and CDR2 is FQGNSA. V lost 5 bases, J lost 5 bases, and 11 bases stayed unmatched. The CDR3 DNA follows: TGTGCCAGCAGCGTACAGGGGACGCTCCGGACCGGGGAGCTGTTTTTT. Its protein product is CASSVQGTLRTGELFF.

This chain uses TRBV9 with TRBJ2-2, with D perhaps TRBD2 (6 bases). CDR3 length: 17 amino acids. The ends were cut back, 3 bases at V and 3 bases at J, with 18 bases in the middle. Germline V gene sequence: CDR1 SGDLS, CDR2 YYNGEE. The chain's CDR3 is CASSDAVPGLYTGELFF. CDR3 nucleotides: TGTGCCAGCAGCGATGCAGTACCGGGACTTTACACCGGGGAGCTGTTTTTT.

The genes are TRBV5-1 and TRBJ1-2, with 7 bases matching TRBD1. The germline V gene has CDR1 SGHRS and CDR2 YFSETQ. V trimming: 1 base; J trimming: 2 bases; junction bases outside the gene matches: 8. This CDR3 is 16 amino acids long. As DNA, the CDR3 is TGCGCCAGCAGCTTGCGGGACAGTCGAGGCAACTATGGCTACACCTTC. Its translation: CASSLRDSRGNYGYTF.

The rearrangement uses TRBV14 and TRBJ2-7, with D possibly being TRBD2 (6 bases). V lost 1 base and J lost 2, with 15 bases in between. The length of the CDR3 is 16 residues. Germline values: CDR1 SGHDN, CDR2 FVKESK. The CDR3 sequence is CASSQGSGAWTYEQYF. In DNA, the CDR3 is TGTGCCAGCAGCCAAGGTTCGGGAGCATGGACCTACGAGCAGTACTTC.

This sequence joins TRBV18 and TRBJ1-6, with a weak D call TRBD1 (6 bases). V was clipped by 3 bases and J by 7 bases, with 19 bases between them. The CDR3 extends over 17 amino acids. Germline loops: CDR1 KGHSH, CDR2 LQKENI. The CDR3, as DNA: TGTGCCAGCTCACCCGAGGGGGTAGGACAGAGAAATTCACCCCTCCACTTT. Amino acids: CASSPEGVGQRNSPLHF.

The chain couples TRBV4-1 to TRBJ2-3; TRBD2 is a possible D gene (6 bases). The V end was cut by 0 bases, the J end by 0 bases, with 10 bases between. CDR1 and CDR2 from the germline V gene are MGHRA and YSYEKL. The CDR3 length is 16 residues. The CDR3 DNA sequence: TGCGCCAGCAGCCAAGATCCGGGAGCTAGCACAGATACGCAGTATTTT. It is translated as CASSQDPGASTDTQYF.